This T cell receptor beta chain is from a study of vaccination effects on CD4 cells after COVID-19. Study context: Antigen-specific CD4+ T cells were expanded with viral peptide pools in the ViraFEST assay before sequencing.

The V end was cut by 4 bases, the J end by 3 bases, with 16 bases between. Germline V gives CDR1 MNHNY, CDR2 SVGAGI (reference sequence). This CDR3 has 16 residues. Remarks on this clone: The antigen is not known.

TCRdb's copy holds only in-frame clones and misses some; the assay was immunoSEQ multiplex PCR. The sample contains more than 55,000 clones, about 78% of which appear only once. Isolation of CD4+ T cells took place after 10 days of culture. Participants completed two doses of the BNT162b2 or mRNA-1273 vaccine. The chain joins TRBV6-6 to TRBJ1-3; the D is unclear. The sequencing here drew on CD4+ T cells from PBMCs cultured without peptide, taken after COVID-19 vaccination. This clonotype was sampled from a human donor who received a COVID-19 vaccine. DNA for the CDR3: TGTGCCAGCAGTTCCTTGGGTCTAAAGTTTGGAAACACCATATATTTT. Translating it yields CASSSLGLKFGNTIYF.